This T cell receptor (beta chain) was profiled in a study of T cell clonotyping in hematopoietic cell transplantation. TCRdb keeps only in-frame clones here, not all; method: immunoSEQ multiplex PCR. In the table there are 50,000 or so clones, approximately 80% of which are singletons. The CDR3 runs to 16 residues. The germline V gene encodes CDR1 SGHAT and CDR2 FQNNGV. Trimming shortened V by 1 base and J by 5 bases, and 15 bases separated the two germline ends. Time point: recipient sample about 28 days before transplant, after cytoreduction. The sequence came from a man between 60 and 75 years old with myelodysplastic syndrome. Some clones in this sample may be carry-over from other donors' samples. Sequencing was performed on peripheral blood mononuclear cells, taken before stem cell transplant. The chain is built from TRBV11-2 and TRBJ1-5; TRBD1 might be the D (6 bases). The CDR3 region is CASSLGTGSGDQPQHF. CDR3 in DNA: TGTGCCAGCAGCTTAGGTACAGGGAGCGGGGATCAGCCCCAGCATTTT.